The clone carrying this TCR beta chain was found a few times. What it recognizes is unknown. The CDR3 runs to 14 residues. Germline CDR1 and CDR2: MDHEN and SYDVKM. The V end was cut by 7 bases, the J end by 5 bases, with 14 bases between. The record originates from a study of T-cell reconstitution after alpha-beta-depleted transplantation in children. Findings and limits, study-wide: It was newly produced T cells that mostly accounted for T-cell counts and diversity one year after transplant. TCRbeta diversity was high at day 60 in some patients (a result of surviving recipient T cells and thymic progenitors). Alpha-beta T cells about two months after transplant reportedly derived from several hundred expanded graft clones.

For TCRbeta, the library was prepared with unique molecular identifiers. Using its own MiXCR run on the PCR reads, TCRdb lists one record per CDR3 protein. The sample consists of under 150,000 distinct CDR3 sequences, about 9.9% of them appearing once. The sequences come from PBMCs, mostly from graft donor cells, collected 180 days after TCRalphabeta/CD19-depleted stem cell transplant. V usage is TRBV28 and J usage is TRBJ2-2; tentatively, D is TRBD2 (6 bases). The receptor was derived from a girl under two years old who had a stem cell transplant for combined immunodeficiency, so the T cells may come from the graft donor. In DNA, the CDR3 is TGTGCCAGCACCCGGAGGGGAAGGACCGGGGAGCTGTTTTTT. It codes for CASTRRGRTGELFF.